This T cell receptor (beta chain) was sequenced during a study of regulatory T cells in long-lasting Graves disease. Arm-PCR of CDR3 regions and iRepertoire HTBI primers were used to build TCR beta libraries. As processed by the authors: 60 or so TRBV and some 15 TRBJ segments were identified across samples. TCRdb fed the multiplex PCR reads into MiXCR, producing one record per CDR3 protein. The V and J calls shown here were made by TCRdb, not taken from the authors' results. This sample has about 440,000 distinct CDR3 sequences, with 14% to 15% found just once. This clonotype was observed a handful of times. Time point denoted: newly diagnosed GD, antithyroid drugs for less than 3 months. Isolated PBMC RNA provided the starting material for the TCR library. The V gene's germline CDR1 is SGHTA and CDR2 FQGNSA. The CDR3 totals 15 residues. The V gene end was trimmed by 5 bases and the J gene end by 3 bases; junction bases not matched to a gene: 6.

Another study also made use of these data, one on T cells in Graves' hyperthyroidism and ophthalmopathy. Turning to that study: Each diagnosis drew on symptoms, thyroxine, TRAb, thyroid ultrasound and orbital computed tomography findings.

The TCR comes from a woman aged 25 to 39 with Graves disease. V and J are TRBV7-2 and TRBJ2-2; 7 bases fit TRBD2. This material consisted of peripheral blood mononuclear cells (PBMCs), taken at new diagnosis, from a patient treated with antithyroid drugs. The DNA of the CDR3 is TGTGCCAGCAGCCCAGGGAGGGTCTACACCGGGGAGCTGTTTTTT. Translated: CASSPGRVYTGELFF.